The rows below give T cell receptor beta chains drawn from one sample of a study of siplizumab effects on memory and regulatory T cells. The table came from immunoSEQ multiplex PCR; TCRdb's copy has only in-frame clones and leaves some out. The sample includes approximately 97,000 clones, around 90% seen only once; the top ten take 0.85% to 1.3%. The sample was CD4+ T cells sorted from blood. Receptors were obtained from a human donor in good health. Each CDR3 is given with its conserved first and last residue. A D gene is named only where the DNA matches it firmly. Rows may omit the clone size; those that give it use once, few, many or a size class.

clone_size d_call j_call v_call cdr3_nt cdr3_aa
. . TRBJ2-7 TRBV11-2 TGTGCCAGCAGCTTACGAGGAGTCGGGGAGCAGTACTTC CASSLRGVGEQYF
. TRBD1 TRBJ2-7 TRBV11-2 TGTGCCAGCAGCCTATTGGGGACAGGGGGCTACGAGCAGTACTTC CASSLLGTGGYEQYF
. TRBD1 TRBJ2-7 TRBV19 TGTGCCAGTAGTACCGGGACAGGGGGCTACGAGCAGTACTTC CASSTGTGGYEQYF
. . TRBJ2-7 TRBV19 TGTGCCAGTAGCGGATCGGGCCAGAAGGACGAGCAGTACTTC CASSGSGQKDEQYF
once TRBD2 TRBJ2-3 TRBV11-2 TGTGCCAGCACACCCGACTGGGGGGGATCAGATACGCAGTATTTT CASTPDWGGSDTQYF
. . TRBJ2-7 TRBV5-1 TGCGCCAGCAGCTTCGGACCACCATCCTACGAGCAGTACTTC CASSFGPPSYEQYF
. . TRBJ1-1 TRBV10-2 TGCGCCAGCAGTGAGGTCAAGAACACTGAAGCTTTCTTT CASSEVKNTEAFF
. . TRBJ1-1 TRBV5-4 TGTGCCAGCAGCCTCCAAATGAACACTGAAGCTTTCTTT CASSLQMNTEAFF
. . TRBJ2-1 TRBV11-2 TGTGCCAGCATCCTCCATAATGAGCAGTTCTTC CASILHNEQFF
. . TRBJ1-5 TRBV30 TGTGCCTGGAGTGTACGAGGGCTTAATCAGCCCCAGCATTTT CAWSVRGLNQPQHF
. TRBD2 TRBJ2-5 TRBV6-1 TGTGCCAGCAGGGAGGGGCTAGCGGGAAGGGCGGCCCAGTACTTC CASREGLAGRAAQYF
. TRBD2 TRBJ2-1 TRBV4-2 TGTGCCAGCAGCCAGGCCGAAGCGGGATCCTACAATGAGCAGTTCTTC CASSQAEAGSYNEQFF
once TRBD2 TRBJ2-7 TRBV5-1 TGCGCCAGCAGCTTTGGTGGACTAGCGGGAGCGGACGAGCAGTACTTC CASSFGGLAGADEQYF
. . TRBJ2-7 TRBV19 TGTGCCAGTAGTATAGATGGACAGCCCCCCTACGAGCAGTACTTC CASSIDGQPPYEQYF
. . TRBJ1-1 TRBV19 TGTGCCAGTAGGCCCGGGACGCAGAACACTGAAGCTTTCTTT CASRPGTQNTEAFF
. TRBD1 TRBJ1-2 TRBV6-5 TGTGCCAGCAGCCGACAGGGGGCGGCCGGCTACACCTTC CASSRQGAAGYTF
. . TRBJ2-1 TRBV2 TGTGCCAGCAGCGTACCGGGACGGAGCGATAATGAGCAGTTCTTC CASSVPGRSDNEQFF